A selection of T cell receptor beta chains follows, all from one sample in a study of human T cells and chemical hapten exposure. One entry per CDR3 protein results from TCRdb running MiXCR on the RACE reads. The data show tens of thousands of distinct CDR3 sequences, 9.5% to 10% seen once. Sequenced material: whole blood, taken in connection with sensitization to the hapten diphenylcyclopropenone (DPC). The receptors stem from a young woman with alopecia areata. Some clones in this sample may be carry-over from other donors' samples. The CDR3 runs from the conserved cysteine through the conserved F or W. Fields, in order: V gene, clone size, D gene, J gene, CDR3 DNA, CDR3 protein. D genes are given only for firm matches. Clone size appears in some rows only: once, few, many, or a class for an expanded clone.

v_call: TRBV5-1; clone_size: NA; d_call: NA; j_call: TRBJ2-5; cdr3_nt: TGCGCCAGCAGCTTGGTTCCCCACGAGACCCAGTACTTC; cdr3_aa: CASSLVPHETQYF
v_call: TRBV29-1; clone_size: few; d_call: TRBD1; j_call: TRBJ1-1; cdr3_nt: TGCAGCGGGCAGGGGGCATATTTTGAAGCTTTCTTT; cdr3_aa: CSGQGAYFEAFF
v_call: TRBV20-1; clone_size: NA; d_call: NA; j_call: TRBJ1-5; cdr3_nt: TGCAGTGCTAGCCTGATCCGGGATAGCAATCAGCCCCAGCATTTT; cdr3_aa: CSASLIRDSNQPQHF
v_call: TRBV20-1; clone_size: few; d_call: TRBD1; j_call: TRBJ1-6; cdr3_nt: TGCAGTGCCCAGGACAGGGCCTATAATTCACCCCTCCACTTT; cdr3_aa: CSAQDRAYNSPLHF
v_call: TRBV9; clone_size: NA; d_call: NA; j_call: TRBJ1-1; cdr3_nt: TGTGCCAGCAGCGTAGATCGGTGGGACCGTCCTGAAGCTTTCTTT; cdr3_aa: CASSVDRWDRPEAFF
v_call: TRBV7-3; clone_size: NA; d_call: TRBD2; j_call: TRBJ2-1; cdr3_nt: TGTGCCAGCAGCCGCGTCGGGGAGGGAACCTACAATGAGCAGTTCTTC; cdr3_aa: CASSRVGEGTYNEQFF
v_call: TRBV7-9; clone_size: NA; d_call: NA; j_call: TRBJ2-2; cdr3_nt: TGTGCCAGCAGCTTAGGATCTTTAGGGTACACCGGGGAGCTGTTTTTT; cdr3_aa: CASSLGSLGYTGELFF
v_call: TRBV6-1; clone_size: many; d_call: NA; j_call: TRBJ1-1; cdr3_nt: TGTGCCAGCAGTGCGGCGAGGACTGAAGCTTTCTTT; cdr3_aa: CASSAARTEAFF
v_call: TRBV5-4; clone_size: few; d_call: TRBD1; j_call: TRBJ1-2; cdr3_nt: TGTGCCAGCAGCTCATTGGATCCGGGACAGGGGGCTGGCTACACCTTC; cdr3_aa: CASSSLDPGQGAGYTF
v_call: TRBV5-1; clone_size: NA; d_call: NA; j_call: TRBJ1-5; cdr3_nt: TGCGCCAGCAGTGAACAGGGAGATCAGCCCCAGCATTTT; cdr3_aa: CASSEQGDQPQHF
v_call: TRBV29-1; clone_size: NA; d_call: TRBD2; j_call: TRBJ2-3; cdr3_nt: TGCAGCGCTCCGATAGCGGGGGGGGATACGCAGTATTTT; cdr3_aa: CSAPIAGGDTQYF
v_call: TRBV28; clone_size: few; d_call: TRBD1; j_call: TRBJ2-7; cdr3_nt: TGTGCCAGCAGTTTACCGAACGCCGGGACAGTGAGCTCCTACGAGCAGTACTTC; cdr3_aa: CASSLPNAGTVSSYEQYF
v_call: TRBV2; clone_size: few; d_call: NA; j_call: TRBJ1-6; cdr3_nt: TGTGCCAGCAGTGCGAGCTCCTATAATTCACCCCTCCACTTT; cdr3_aa: CASSASSYNSPLHF
v_call: TRBV12-5; clone_size: few; d_call: NA; j_call: TRBJ1-1; cdr3_nt: TGTGCTAGTGGTCCACCGGGACGGGAAACTGAAGCTTTCTTT; cdr3_aa: CASGPPGRETEAFF
v_call: TRBV10-3; clone_size: few; d_call: TRBD1; j_call: TRBJ2-7; cdr3_nt: TGTGCCATCGCTCGGGACAGAGATGCCTACGAGCAGTACTTC; cdr3_aa: CAIARDRDAYEQYF
v_call: TRBV5-1; clone_size: many; d_call: NA; j_call: TRBJ2-7; cdr3_nt: TGCGCCAGCAGCAACAATATCCTTCGGGGCGGCTCCTACGAGCAGTACTTC; cdr3_aa: CASSNNILRGGSYEQYF
v_call: TRBV20-1; clone_size: many; d_call: TRBD1; j_call: TRBJ2-3; cdr3_nt: TGCAGTGCTAGAGCGGGGGACAGGGGGCGGCCAGATACGCAGTATTTT; cdr3_aa: CSARAGDRGRPDTQYF
v_call: TRBV20-1; clone_size: many; d_call: NA; j_call: TRBJ1-1; cdr3_nt: TGCAGTGCTACCGCAGCCCTAATAACCACTGAAGCTTTCTTT; cdr3_aa: CSATAALITTEAFF
v_call: TRBV6-6; clone_size: few; d_call: NA; j_call: TRBJ2-5; cdr3_nt: TGTGCCAGCACCCTAGGGGGGGGTGAGACCCAGTACTTC; cdr3_aa: CASTLGGGETQYF
v_call: TRBV5-1; clone_size: few; d_call: NA; j_call: TRBJ1-1; cdr3_nt: TGCGCCAGCAGCCCGGATCTAAGGGGGAACACTGAAGCTTTCTTT; cdr3_aa: CASSPDLRGNTEAFF
v_call: TRBV4-3; clone_size: few; d_call: NA; j_call: TRBJ2-2; cdr3_nt: TGCGCCAGCAGCCAAGAAGTCAGGGTAGGACCCGGGGAGCTGTTTTTT; cdr3_aa: CASSQEVRVGPGELFF
v_call: TRBV13; clone_size: NA; d_call: NA; j_call: TRBJ2-3; cdr3_nt: TGTGCCAGCACCCTACTTAGCGGAAGCACAGATACGCAGTATTTT; cdr3_aa: CASTLLSGSTDTQYF
v_call: TRBV7-3; clone_size: NA; d_call: NA; j_call: TRBJ2-2; cdr3_nt: TGTGCCAGCAGTCTCTCCTTCACCGGGGAGCTGTTTTTT; cdr3_aa: CASSLSFTGELFF
v_call: TRBV11-2; clone_size: few; d_call: NA; j_call: TRBJ2-5; cdr3_nt: TGTGCCAGCAGTCCCCCAGCGTCACAAGAGACCCAGTACTTC; cdr3_aa: CASSPPASQETQYF
v_call: TRBV6-1; clone_size: many; d_call: NA; j_call: TRBJ2-5; cdr3_nt: TGTGCCAGCAGTGAAGTGGAGACCCAGTACTTC; cdr3_aa: CASSEVETQYF
v_call: TRBV12-3/TRBV12-4; clone_size: many; d_call: TRBD1; j_call: TRBJ1-1; cdr3_nt: TGTGCCAGCAGGCAGGACAGGGGCCCATCGACTTTCTTT; cdr3_aa: CASRQDRGPSTFF
v_call: TRBV6-5; clone_size: few; d_call: NA; j_call: TRBJ2-6; cdr3_nt: TGTGCCAGCAGTAGGGTGGGTGCTGGGGCCAACGTCCTGACTTTC; cdr3_aa: CASSRVGAGANVLTF
v_call: TRBV28; clone_size: many; d_call: NA; j_call: TRBJ1-1; cdr3_nt: TGTGCCAGCAGTTTAGTACAGGCAAACACTGAAGCTTTCTTT; cdr3_aa: CASSLVQANTEAFF
v_call: TRBV5-1; clone_size: once; d_call: NA; j_call: TRBJ2-2; cdr3_nt: TGCGCCAGCAGCTTGCAGGCAGCTACGACCGGGGAGCTGTTTTTT; cdr3_aa: CASSLQAATTGELFF
v_call: TRBV20-1; clone_size: NA; d_call: TRBD1; j_call: TRBJ2-1; cdr3_nt: TGCAGTGCCGAGGGTGGGACAGCCTACAATGAGCAGTTCTTC; cdr3_aa: CSAEGGTAYNEQFF
v_call: TRBV6-1; clone_size: NA; d_call: NA; j_call: TRBJ1-1; cdr3_nt: TGTGCCAGCAGTGAAACTTTCTTGTCAGGGCAAATGAACACTGAAGCTTTCTTT; cdr3_aa: CASSETFLSGQMNTEAFF
v_call: TRBV27; clone_size: NA; d_call: NA; j_call: TRBJ2-7; cdr3_nt: TGTGCCAGCAGTTCCCGCCGGACGCCGACCTACGAGCAGTACTTC; cdr3_aa: CASSSRRTPTYEQYF
v_call: TRBV12-3/TRBV12-4; clone_size: NA; d_call: NA; j_call: TRBJ1-2; cdr3_nt: TGTGCCAGCAGTTTCTCCAGGGCTGGCTACACCTTC; cdr3_aa: CASSFSRAGYTF
v_call: TRBV20-1; clone_size: NA; d_call: TRBD1; j_call: TRBJ2-1; cdr3_nt: TGCAGTGCCAGGGGGACACCTAACAATGAGCAGTTCTTC; cdr3_aa: CSARGTPNNEQFF
v_call: TRBV5-6; clone_size: few; d_call: NA; j_call: TRBJ2-2; cdr3_nt: TGTGCCAGCAGCTTGGTTTATCCGCTTTACACCGGGGAGCTGTTTTTT; cdr3_aa: CASSLVYPLYTGELFF
v_call: TRBV20-1; clone_size: NA; d_call: NA; j_call: TRBJ1-3; cdr3_nt: TGCAGTGCTCTGTCAGGCACCTCTGGAAACACCATATATTTT; cdr3_aa: CSALSGTSGNTIYF
v_call: TRBV28; clone_size: NA; d_call: NA; j_call: TRBJ2-2; cdr3_nt: TGTGCCAGCAGGTCACCGGGGCTTCTGGCCGGGGAGCTGTTTTTT; cdr3_aa: CASRSPGLLAGELFF
v_call: TRBV7-3; clone_size: few; d_call: NA; j_call: TRBJ2-1; cdr3_nt: TGTGCCAGCAGCTCCAGTGGCGGAAACTCCTACAATGAGCAGTTCTTC; cdr3_aa: CASSSSGGNSYNEQFF
v_call: TRBV7-2; clone_size: NA; d_call: NA; j_call: TRBJ1-1; cdr3_nt: TGTGCCAGCAGCTTAGTAGCGCAGGGGAGAGGAGCTTTCTTT; cdr3_aa: CASSLVAQGRGAFF
v_call: TRBV7-2; clone_size: few; d_call: NA; j_call: TRBJ2-2; cdr3_nt: TGTGCCAGCAGCCCACAGGGAGGGAACACCGGGGAGCTGTTTTTT; cdr3_aa: CASSPQGGNTGELFF
v_call: TRBV29-1; clone_size: few; d_call: TRBD1; j_call: TRBJ1-2; cdr3_nt: TGCAGCGTGGGATACAGGGGATTTTACTATGGCTACACCTTC; cdr3_aa: CSVGYRGFYYGYTF
v_call: TRBV5-1; clone_size: few; d_call: NA; j_call: TRBJ1-1; cdr3_nt: TGCGCCAGCAGCCGCATGGGCTGGGACACTGAAGCTTTCTTT; cdr3_aa: CASSRMGWDTEAFF
v_call: TRBV10-2; clone_size: few; d_call: NA; j_call: TRBJ1-3; cdr3_nt: TGCGCCAGCAGGAGGACGGATAGCTCTGGAAACACCATATATTTT; cdr3_aa: CASRRTDSSGNTIYF